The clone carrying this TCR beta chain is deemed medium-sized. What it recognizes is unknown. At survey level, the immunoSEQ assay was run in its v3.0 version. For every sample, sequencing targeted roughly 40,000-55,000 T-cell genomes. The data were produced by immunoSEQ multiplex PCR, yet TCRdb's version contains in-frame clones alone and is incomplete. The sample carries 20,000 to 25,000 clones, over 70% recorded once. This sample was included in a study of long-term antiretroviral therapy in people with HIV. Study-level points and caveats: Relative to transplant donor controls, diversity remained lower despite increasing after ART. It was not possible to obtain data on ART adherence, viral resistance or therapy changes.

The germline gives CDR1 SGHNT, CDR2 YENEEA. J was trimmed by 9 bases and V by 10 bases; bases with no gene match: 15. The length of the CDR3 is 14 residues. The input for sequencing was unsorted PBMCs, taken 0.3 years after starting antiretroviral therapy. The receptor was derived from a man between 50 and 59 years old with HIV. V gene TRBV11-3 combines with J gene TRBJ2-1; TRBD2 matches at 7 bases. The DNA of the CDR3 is TGTGCCACTCACTCGCGGGGAGGGCTAGGTGAGCAGTTCTTC. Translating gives CATHSRGGLGEQFF.